The clone carrying this T cell receptor (beta chain) was counted between two and nine times. What it binds is unknown. This sample was taken from a study of CD4 T cells in relation to SARS-CoV-2 and coronaviruses. CDR3 length: 12 amino acids. V was trimmed by 0 bases and J by 3 bases, leaving 4 bases between them. The V gene's germline CDR1 is SGHRS and CDR2 YFSETQ. CD4+ T cells from unexposed donors were obtained before the COVID-19 pandemic (2011-2018). After about 10 days of culture, CD4+ T cells were isolated. Produced via immunoSEQ multiplex PCR; TCRdb's table is partial and in-frame only. There are about 22,000 clones in the sample; 74% occur only once, and roughly an eighth lies in the top ten.

This TCR was sampled from a human donor in good health. What was sequenced was CD4+ T cells from PBMCs, cultured in vitro. This sequence joins TRBV5-1 and TRBJ2-7; D is undetermined. DNA for the CDR3: TGCGCCAGCAGCTTGGGGGGCTACGAGCAGTACTTC. It codes for CASSLGGYEQYF.